What follows describes a single TCR beta chain. The clone's antigen remains unknown. Base quality data are lacking; no much larger clone is found one base away. The data are from a study of cytomegalovirus exposure and HLA in healthy donors (dated by TCRdb to between 2016 and 2019). For context, the study as a whole: According to a later analysis, the approximately 130 validation repertoires were produced on the same platform as the roughly 600 repertoires of the first cohort. The study was designed to test whether signatures of past pathogen exposure could be identified by cataloging public T cell receptors. A separate validation cohort of 100 to 150 different subjects was used in addition to the approximately 610-subject first cohort. To predict cytomegalovirus infection status, the study combined high-throughput TCR immunosequencing, statistical association of individual TCRs with disease status, and machine learning.

General findings and caveats noted by the study authors: The study listed 164 TCR beta chains as associated with cytomegalovirus. It was suggested by the authors that the approach could potentially be generalized to other disease states and immunological phenotypes. A later analysis had no HLA typing for the validation cohort, so co-occurrence there was scored across all 130 or so repertoires. The classifier was reported to diagnose cytomegalovirus status with high specificity and sensitivity in both the original cohort and the validation cohort. Of the cluster scores, 94% were above 0 in a later analysis, which found that TCRs clustered in the first cohort also tended to co-occur in the 120 validation repertoires. In vitro tests confirmed that a few of the cytomegalovirus-associated TCR beta chains recognize cytomegalovirus antigens. While some public TCRs were present in many individuals, most TCR sequences turned up only very rarely across donors.

The method behind the library was the immunoSEQ multiplex PCR assay. The authors processed their data as follows. A statistical classification framework was built to diagnose cytomegalovirus status from the catalog of TCR beta chain sequences. TCRdb mirrors the immuneACCESS table, restricted to in-frame sequences. Some clones are absent from its copies; in checked studies, under half trace to an unresolved V gene, and the reason for the others is unknown. That table furnishes V, J and clone size, whereas the DNA furnished D and trimming. For this sample there are roughly 120,000 clones; about 93% appear just once. In total, the top ten clones hold 1% to 1.5% of the sample. V loses 4 bases of germline sequence and J loses 11 bases, and the interval between the two ends is 23 bases. Including the terminal cysteine and phenylalanine, the CDR3 comprises 14 residues. Only CDR3 DNA is held: 42 bases, read in frame from base 1. From the germline V gene (reference sequence), CDR1 is GTSNPN and CDR2 is SVGIG.

The donors were included in the validation cohort of approximately 120 subjects, a group kept apart from the approximately 700-subject first cohort. This receptor was taken from a woman between 18 and 30 years old in good health and CMV-seronegative. The sequencing sample was made of PBMCs. The chain was built from TRBV30 and TRBJ1-1; the D gene cannot be named for sure. The CDR3 has the sequence CAWTWSGSPRRAFF. Here is the DNA: TGTGCCTGGACGTGGAGCGGGAGCCCCCGTCGCGCTTTCTTT.